A single sample is the source of the 9 T cell receptor beta chains below, sequenced in a study of CD8 T cells in ankylosing spondylitis. Findings and limits, study-wide: Ankylosing spondylitis blood appeared to carry a characteristic TCR beta motif of roughly eight highly homologous variants.

Their recognized antigens are unknown. TCRdb recomputed calls from the 5' RACE reads with MiXCR, one row per CDR3 protein. The sample contains some 840,000 distinct CDR3 sequences, about 10% of which appear only once. The sample consisted of blood, either unsorted or a sorted T cell fraction (not recorded which). Receptors originate from a male donor with ankylosing spondylitis.

In its sample, this clonotype was seen a few times. The gene calls are TRBV12-3 or TRBV12-4 and TRBJ1-2, with D possibly being TRBD1 (6 bases). V was clipped by 2 bases and J by 6 bases, with 16 bases between them. The CDR3 contains 15 residues. As DNA, the CDR3 is TGTGCCAGCAGTTTAAAAAGGTCTACAGGGAATGGCTACACCTTC. It is translated as CASSLKRSTGNGYTF.

This chain connects TRBV18 to TRBJ2-7; 9 nucleotides agree with TRBD2. This CDR3 has 14 residues. The germline gives CDR1 KGHSH, CDR2 LQKENI. V lost 3 bases to trimming and J lost 2 bases; unmatched junction nucleotides: 2. The CDR3 region is CASSPSGRPYEQYF. CDR3 DNA sequence: TGTGCCAGCTCACCCAGCGGGAGGCCCTACGAGCAGTACTTC. Combining the CDR3 with reference TRBV18 and TRBJ2-7 gives the whole variable domain NAGVMQNPRHLVRRRGQEARLRCSPMKGHSHVYWYRQLPEEGLKFMVYLQKENIIDESGMPKERFSAEFPKEGPSILRIQQVVRGDSAAYFCASSPSGRPYEQYFGPGTRLTVT.

The sample holds a few counts of this clonotype. The chain uses TRBV20-1 and TRBJ2-3; 8 bases map to TRBD2. The CDR3 loop spans 13 amino acids. V shed 6 bases, J shed 2 bases, and the junction held 4 bases outside the gene matches. Germline CDR1 is DFQATT and CDR2 is SNEGSKA (reference sequence). DNA for the CDR3: TGCAGTGCAGCCGGGGGGGCCACAGATACGCAGTATTTT. Translating gives CSAAGGATDTQYF.

CDR3 coding DNA: TGTGCCAGCAGCTCTTATACAGGGGGCGGTTTCGTGGATACGCAGTATTTT. Its protein is CASSSYTGGGFVDTQYF. This sequence joins TRBV7-8 and TRBJ2-3; 9 bases align to TRBD1. The CDR3 sequence is 17 residues long. After removal of 4 bases from V and 6 bases from J, the junction contained 14 bases not matched to a gene. Germline values: CDR1 SGHVS, CDR2 FQNEAQ.

To note about this clonotype: A read error may be the cause here, since a much bigger clone is one base away. The gene calls are TRBV3-1 and TRBJ2-1; D is uncertain. Germline-derived CDR1 and CDR2 are LGHDT and YNNKEL (reference sequence). The CDR3 loop spans 13 amino acids. DNA of the CDR3: TGTGCCAGCAGCCAAGGGGTCGACGGTGAGCGGTTCTTC. Amino acid sequence: CASSQGVDGERFF.

This clonotype was seen at least ten times. The chain employs TRBV7-2 and TRBJ1-2; maybe TRBD1 (5 bases). Germline V gene sequence: CDR1 SGHTA, CDR2 FQGNSA. V shed 1 base and J shed 2 bases, with 11 bases lying between them. This CDR3 has 15 amino acids. CDR3 region: CASSLGGRENYGYTF. The CDR3 DNA is TGTGCCAGCAGCTTAGGTGGCAGGGAGAACTATGGCTACACCTTC.

This clonotype was detected only a few times. The V gene is TRBV10-3, the J gene TRBJ2-5; a possible D gene is TRBD2 (5 bases). Trimming removed 2 bases at V and 4 bases at J, with 17 bases between. This CDR3 comprises 16 residues. Germline V gene lookup returns CDR1 ENHRY and CDR2 SYGVKD. The CDR3 spells CAISELSTGLGETQYF. Written as DNA, the CDR3 is TGTGCCATCAGTGAGCTCAGCACTGGACTCGGAGAGACCCAGTACTTC.

This clonotype was observed a handful of times. The genes are TRBV6-5 and TRBJ2-1; D is possibly TRBD1 (6 bases). This CDR3 spans 16 amino acids. The V end was cut by 0 bases, the J end by 0 bases, with 9 bases between. Germline loops: CDR1 MNHEY, CDR2 SVGAGI. CDR3 bases: TGTGCCAGCAGTTACTCGGGGGCCAGCTCCTACAATGAGCAGTTCTTC. It is translated as CASSYSGASSYNEQFF.

This clonotype occurred a few times. The V gene is TRBV6-4, the J gene TRBJ2-7, with 9 bases fitting TRBD1. CDR3 size: 13 residues. CDR1 MRHNA and CDR2 SNTAGT come from the germline V gene. The trim removed 5 bases at V and 7 bases at J, leaving 6 bases unmatched. This chain's CDR3 is CASSSGTGREQYF. The CDR3 nucleotides are TGTGCCAGCAGTTCCGGGACAGGGAGGGAGCAGTACTTC.